This T cell receptor (beta chain) was retrieved from a study of shared clonotypes between healthy human individuals (dated by TCRdb to about 2020). As for the study more broadly: Three men and a couple of women, aged 18 to 49 years, made up the cohort. For each donor, CD4 naive and CD4 memory were each given three plates, CD8 naive was given two plates, and CD8 memory was given one plate. To estimate repertoire size and how much clonotypes are shared between individuals, the study performed deep sequencing of blood TCR repertoires from 4 to 6 healthy adults. To increase sequencing depth and limit assay-specific biases, TCR repertoire library preparation and sequencing were carried out by different laboratories using diverse techniques. Leukapheresis yielded between about 0.9 and 8.9 billion PBMCs per donor.

Note on this clone: No antigen is known for it. The sample holds no much larger clone one base away, and base qualities are not on file.

Donors were healthy HIV-negative adults with no recently reported acute infections or vaccinations. Every donor was a Caucasian adult residing in Nashville, Tennessee, USA. The CD8 memory samples were a combination of magnetically selected CD45RO+ cells and CCR7-negative CD45RA+ effector memory (TemRA) cells. Blood was obtained by leukapheresis, after which PBMCs were separated by Ficoll-Histopaque density gradient centrifugation and cryopreserved in liquid nitrogen vapor phase. Analytical flow cytometry was used to check the purity and quantity of every magnetically sorted T cell population. Each sorted fraction had its genomic DNA isolated and then quantified by UV absorbance on a Nanodrop 2000c. Using the deep immunoSEQ assay, TCR CDR3 regions were amplified from genomic DNA by multiplex PCR. Genomic DNA extracted from each cell subset was distributed evenly over all wells of several immunoSEQ 96-well plates, and each plate served as one replicate. For sorted subsets, about 200 ng genomic DNA, equal to tens of thousands of T cell genomes, was loaded into each replicate PCR. Purified libraries were quantified with a Qubit 3.0 fluorometer, sized on a Bioanalyzer 2100, and re-quantified with the KAPA Library Quantification kit. Each immunoSEQ 96-well plate was sequenced on its own single-read 150-cycle Illumina NextSeq 550 flow cell. The authors processed their data as follows. Because only junctional sequences without quality scores were contained in the immunoSEQ output, filtering matching that applied to full-length reads could not be performed. Sequences were annotated with PyIR, a Python wrapper for IgBLAST v1.9, and V/J genes and CDR3 were assigned using IMGT germline references. Any read was removed if the V/J assignment was weak (E-value above 1e-6), the CDR3 was missing, or the read contained stop codons, out-of-frame junctions, or ambiguous translated residues. V3J clonotypes were defined by identical inferred V gene, J gene, and CDR3 amino acid sequence. Percentage overlap between repertoires was computed as shared unique clonotypes divided by the size of the smaller repertoire. RTK rarefaction, the Chao1 estimator, and Recon v2.1 estimates of unobserved clonotypes were used to assess repertoire richness. Generation probabilities for all TCRbeta clonotypes obtained by the gDNA method from a handful of donors were computed using OLGA. The clones in this table, taken by TCRdb from immuneACCESS, are in-frame only. Not every clone is retained; where verified, under half of the shortfall comes from an unresolved V gene, and the cause of the rest is unknown. V and J calls and clone size come straight from that table; D and trimming were deduced from the DNA. This sample is represented by approximately 350,000 clones; approximately 96% of them were singletons. The ten largest account for about 0.32% of the sample.

General findings and caveats noted by the study authors: Because the study included only a small number of donors, the genetic and exposure-history diversity represented was limited. Sharing across a handful of donors was observed for approximately 4.6% of naive CD4, less than 4% of naive CD8, 2% to 2.5% of memory CD4, and around 0.44% of memory CD8 clonotypes. Incomplete sequencing was indicated by rarefaction of sorted-subset datasets, despite the large sequencing depth. Estimated clonotype richness was generally larger for naive than for memory subsets. Compared with non-shared clonotypes, the clonotypes found in all four sorted-subset donors had higher generation probabilities. Pairwise subsampling indicated that sequencing depth was expected to affect the degree of clonotype sharing among donors. Sampling was restricted to blood, and TCR repertoires in tissue are likely to differ from TCR repertoires in blood.

There are 13 amino acids in the CDR3, from cysteine to phenylalanine inclusive. Only the CDR3 DNA stays, 39 bases, in frame from base 1. Relative to germline, V is 4 bases shorter and J is 0 bases shorter, with 5 bases between their ends. CDR1 and CDR2 are read off the germline V gene as SGHRS and YFSETQ. Sequencing was performed on memory CD8+ T cells sorted from blood. Taken with the paper, the label for cell subset or site translates to: CD45RO+ cells pooled with CCR7-negative TemRA cells. The receptor was isolated from a man aged 25 to 40 in good health. This receptor chain uses TRBV5-1 and TRBJ1-3, with an unclear D gene assignment. The DNA sequence is as follows: TGCGCCAGCAGCCCAGGCTCTGGAAACACCATATATTTT. Its protein is CASSPGSGNTIYF.